Listed below are T cell receptor beta chains from one sample, sequenced in a study of T cell responses to AZD1222 COVID-19 vaccine. The method was immunoSEQ multiplex PCR; TCRdb's version includes in-frame clones alone and lacks a portion of them. This sample has tens of thousands of clones, with roughly 87% found just once. Sequencing was performed on peripheral blood, taken on day 0 of AZD1222 vaccination. The source of these receptors is an adult in good health. Both conserved end residues are part of each CDR3. Each record gives: V gene, clone size, D gene, J gene, CDR3 DNA, CDR3 protein. A D gene is named only where the DNA matches it firmly. Clone size, where shown, is once, few, many, or a class for clones that have expanded.

V gene: TRBV15
clone size: few
D gene: -
J gene: TRBJ1-4
CDR3 DNA: TGTGCCACCAGCAGCTGGTCATCGCGGAATGAAAAACTGTTTTTT
CDR3 protein: CATSSWSSRNEKLFF

V gene: TRBV7-3
clone size: once
D gene: TRBD1
J gene: TRBJ2-1
CDR3 DNA: TGTGCCAGCAGCATAGACAGGGCTAAGGGGCAGTTCTTC
CDR3 protein: CASSIDRAKGQFF

V gene: TRBV5-1
clone size: once
D gene: TRBD1
J gene: TRBJ2-2
CDR3 DNA: TGCGCCACCCGACAGGGGAGTGGCACCGGGGAGCTGTTTTTT
CDR3 protein: CATRQGSGTGELFF

V gene: TRBV6-4
clone size: once
D gene: -
J gene: TRBJ1-5
CDR3 DNA: TGTGCCAGCACCGAGGAGGGGCTGGGCGGTCAGCCCCAGCATTTT
CDR3 protein: CASTEEGLGGQPQHF

V gene: TRBV11-1
clone size: -
D gene: -
J gene: TRBJ1-2
CDR3 DNA: TGTGCCAGCAGCCAAGACAGTTTTTATGGCTACACCTTC
CDR3 protein: CASSQDSFYGYTF

V gene: TRBV19
clone size: -
D gene: -
J gene: TRBJ1-3
CDR3 DNA: TGTGCCAGTATGGTGACTACCTCTGGAAACACCATATATTTT
CDR3 protein: CASMVTTSGNTIYF

V gene: TRBV5-6
clone size: -
D gene: TRBD1
J gene: TRBJ1-1
CDR3 DNA: TGTGCCAGCAGCCCACAGGGGAGGGGGACTGAAGCTTTCTTT
CDR3 protein: CASSPQGRGTEAFF

V gene: TRBV24-1
clone size: -
D gene: TRBD2
J gene: TRBJ2-2
CDR3 DNA: TGTGCCACCAGTGATTTCTTATTTAGGGGACTAACCTCGAACACCGGGGAGCTGTTTTTT
CDR3 protein: CATSDFLFRGLTSNTGELFF

V gene: TRBV12-3/TRBV12-4
clone size: -
D gene: -
J gene: TRBJ2-5
CDR3 DNA: TGTGCCAGCAGTTCGAGCGAGACCCAGTACTTC
CDR3 protein: CASSSSETQYF

V gene: TRBV5-1
clone size: -
D gene: -
J gene: TRBJ2-7
CDR3 DNA: TGCGCCAGCAGAGATCAGGGCACTTCGGACCGGCAGTACTTC
CDR3 protein: CASRDQGTSDRQYF

V gene: TRBV11-2
clone size: -
D gene: -
J gene: TRBJ2-7
CDR3 DNA: TGTGCCAGCAGCTTTAGCACCGGGGCGAGCTACGAGCAGTACTTC
CDR3 protein: CASSFSTGASYEQYF

V gene: TRBV25-1
clone size: -
D gene: -
J gene: TRBJ1-3
CDR3 DNA: TGTGCCAGCAGTGACCGGAGACGAGGGGCGGCGGGAAACACCATATATTTT
CDR3 protein: CASSDRRRGAAGNTIYF

V gene: TRBV3-1/TRBV3-2
clone size: -
D gene: TRBD1
J gene: TRBJ2-3
CDR3 DNA: TGTGCCAGCAGCCAAGTCGACAGGGTTATTGGGTCAAGGGATACGCAGTATTTT
CDR3 protein: CASSQVDRVIGSRDTQYF

V gene: TRBV3-1/TRBV3-2
clone size: -
D gene: -
J gene: TRBJ2-5
CDR3 DNA: TGTGCCAGCAGCCAAGATCGGGGGACCCAGTACTTC
CDR3 protein: CASSQDRGTQYF

V gene: TRBV7-2
clone size: -
D gene: -
J gene: TRBJ2-1
CDR3 DNA: TGTGCCAGCAGCTTAGGGCAGGGGTGGAATGAGCAGTTCTTC
CDR3 protein: CASSLGQGWNEQFF

V gene: TRBV5-1
clone size: -
D gene: TRBD1
J gene: TRBJ2-5
CDR3 DNA: TGCGCCAGCAGCTTAAGTCACAGGGGACAAGAGACCCAGTACTTC
CDR3 protein: CASSLSHRGQETQYF

V gene: TRBV30
clone size: -
D gene: TRBD1
J gene: TRBJ1-2
CDR3 DNA: TGTGCCTGGGCCGTCTCCGGGACAGGGGCCCCATTACCCTATGGCTACACCTTC
CDR3 protein: CAWAVSGTGAPLPYGYTF

V gene: TRBV4-3
clone size: -
D gene: -
J gene: TRBJ1-1
CDR3 DNA: TGCGCCAGCAGCCAAGATATGGACACTGAAGCTTTCTTT
CDR3 protein: CASSQDMDTEAFF

V gene: TRBV9
clone size: few
D gene: -
J gene: TRBJ1-3
CDR3 DNA: TGTGCCAGCAGCGAGAATTGGGACTTTTCTGGAAACACCATATATTTT
CDR3 protein: CASSENWDFSGNTIYF

V gene: TRBV7-9
clone size: large
D gene: -
J gene: TRBJ1-2
CDR3 DNA: TGTGCCAGCACCGAACCTGAGGTTTTCTATGGCTACACCTTC
CDR3 protein: CASTEPEVFYGYTF

V gene: TRBV7-2
clone size: -
D gene: -
J gene: TRBJ1-6
CDR3 DNA: TGTGCCAGCAGCTCACAGGGTCTTAATTCACCCCTCCACTTT
CDR3 protein: CASSSQGLNSPLHF

V gene: TRBV11-3
clone size: -
D gene: -
J gene: TRBJ2-1
CDR3 DNA: TGTGCCAGCAGCTTGGGGGATCTAGACAATGAGCAGTTCTTC
CDR3 protein: CASSLGDLDNEQFF

V gene: TRBV19
clone size: -
D gene: TRBD1
J gene: TRBJ1-4
CDR3 DNA: TGTGCCAGTAGTTCGCCCCGGGACAGGGTTGCAACTAATGAAAAACTGTTTTTT
CDR3 protein: CASSSPRDRVATNEKLFF

V gene: TRBV7-2
clone size: -
D gene: TRBD2
J gene: TRBJ2-3
CDR3 DNA: TGTGCCAGCAGCGCCAGACTAGCGGGGGGCAGGACAGATACGCAGTATTTT
CDR3 protein: CASSARLAGGRTDTQYF

V gene: TRBV4-1
clone size: -
D gene: -
J gene: TRBJ1-5
CDR3 DNA: TGCGCCAGCAGCCAAGAGGGGAGGGGCGGTCAGCCCCAGCATTTT
CDR3 protein: CASSQEGRGGQPQHF

V gene: TRBV30
clone size: -
D gene: -
J gene: TRBJ2-3
CDR3 DNA: TGTGCCTGGAGCGGACCTACACTCCCAGATACGCAGTATTTT
CDR3 protein: CAWSGPTLPDTQYF

V gene: TRBV12-5
clone size: -
D gene: TRBD2
J gene: TRBJ2-3
CDR3 DNA: TGTGCTAGTGGCCGGAGGTGGTTAAGCGGGGGGGGCACAGATACGCAGTATTTT
CDR3 protein: CASGRRWLSGGGTDTQYF

V gene: TRBV5-8
clone size: -
D gene: -
J gene: TRBJ1-5
CDR3 DNA: TGTGCCAGCAGCTTGGGGGGCGCAGATCAGCCCCAGCATTTT
CDR3 protein: CASSLGGADQPQHF

V gene: TRBV7-2
clone size: -
D gene: -
J gene: TRBJ1-5
CDR3 DNA: TGTGCCAGCAGCGACCGGGGGGGTCAGCCCCAGCATTTT
CDR3 protein: CASSDRGGQPQHF

V gene: TRBV7-3
clone size: -
D gene: -
J gene: TRBJ1-6
CDR3 DNA: TGTGCCAGCAGCAACGGGGCAGGGAGAAATTCACCCCTCCACTTT
CDR3 protein: CASSNGAGRNSPLHF

V gene: TRBV19
clone size: -
D gene: TRBD1
J gene: TRBJ1-1
CDR3 DNA: TGTGCCAGTATGACGGACAGGCCTAACACTGAAGCTTTCTTT
CDR3 protein: CASMTDRPNTEAFF

V gene: TRBV10-3
clone size: -
D gene: -
J gene: TRBJ1-2
CDR3 DNA: TGTGCCATCAAGGGGGTCTTGAGGGAATTGGATGGCTACACCTTC
CDR3 protein: CAIKGVLRELDGYTF

V gene: TRBV9
clone size: -
D gene: -
J gene: TRBJ1-4
CDR3 DNA: TGTGCCAGCAGCGTAGGAGTGGACCTTAATGAAAAACTGTTTTTT
CDR3 protein: CASSVGVDLNEKLFF

V gene: TRBV7-6
clone size: once
D gene: -
J gene: TRBJ1-4
CDR3 DNA: TGTGCCAGCAGTCCGGATCCGAAACTGTTTTTT
CDR3 protein: CASSPDPKLFF

V gene: TRBV5-1
clone size: -
D gene: -
J gene: TRBJ2-1
CDR3 DNA: TGCGCCAGCAGCAACGTTCCAGGGCTGGCCAACAATGAGCAGTTCTTC
CDR3 protein: CASSNVPGLANNEQFF

V gene: TRBV6-5
clone size: -
D gene: TRBD1
J gene: TRBJ1-2
CDR3 DNA: TGTGCCAGCAGTCAGGGGGGCGCTAACTATGGCTACACCTTC
CDR3 protein: CASSQGGANYGYTF

V gene: TRBV6-5
clone size: -
D gene: -
J gene: TRBJ2-3
CDR3 DNA: TGTGCCAGCAACACGCACGGGGGCGGGGGTGATACGCAGTATTTT
CDR3 protein: CASNTHGGGGDTQYF

V gene: TRBV20-1
clone size: -
D gene: -
J gene: TRBJ1-5
CDR3 DNA: TGCAGTGCTAGTTTGGGCGAGCCCCAGCATTTT
CDR3 protein: CSASLGEPQHF

V gene: TRBV30
clone size: -
D gene: -
J gene: TRBJ1-1
CDR3 DNA: TGTGCCTGGAGTGTAAATTCGGCGAACACTGAAGCTTTCTTT
CDR3 protein: CAWSVNSANTEAFF

V gene: TRBV6-5
clone size: -
D gene: -
J gene: TRBJ2-2
CDR3 DNA: TGTGCCAGCAGACAGTACACCGGGGAGCTGTTTTTT
CDR3 protein: CASRQYTGELFF

V gene: TRBV5-1
clone size: once
D gene: -
J gene: TRBJ2-7
CDR3 DNA: TGCGCCAGCAGCTTGCCAGGGATAGACGAGCAGTACTTC
CDR3 protein: CASSLPGIDEQYF

V gene: TRBV6-6
clone size: -
D gene: -
J gene: TRBJ1-2
CDR3 DNA: TGTGCCAGCAGGGCAGCTAACTATGGCTACACCTTC
CDR3 protein: CASRAANYGYTF

V gene: TRBV28
clone size: -
D gene: -
J gene: TRBJ1-2
CDR3 DNA: TGTGCCAGCAGTTCTCAAAAGGACGTTAACTATGGCTACACCTTC
CDR3 protein: CASSSQKDVNYGYTF

V gene: TRBV6-5
clone size: -
D gene: TRBD2
J gene: TRBJ2-7
CDR3 DNA: TGTGCCAGCTCCATGCGCGGGGGGCCCTACGAGCAGTACTTC
CDR3 protein: CASSMRGGPYEQYF

V gene: TRBV5-4
clone size: -
D gene: -
J gene: TRBJ1-3
CDR3 DNA: TGTGCCAGCAGCTTGGCCGGTAATTCCGGAAACACCATATATTTT
CDR3 protein: CASSLAGNSGNTIYF

V gene: TRBV27
clone size: -
D gene: -
J gene: TRBJ1-1
CDR3 DNA: TGTGCCAGCAGACCGCAGACTACTAATGAAGCTTTCTTT
CDR3 protein: CASRPQTTNEAFF

V gene: TRBV4-3
clone size: -
D gene: TRBD1
J gene: TRBJ1-1
CDR3 DNA: TGCGCCAGCAGCCAAGCCCAGCTACCGGGACAGGGGGCAGTGAACACTGAAGCTTTCTTT
CDR3 protein: CASSQAQLPGQGAVNTEAFF

V gene: TRBV7-8
clone size: -
D gene: -
J gene: TRBJ1-1
CDR3 DNA: TGTGCCAGCAGCTTAGAGGCGTTCTCTGAAGCTTTCTTT
CDR3 protein: CASSLEAFSEAFF

V gene: TRBV5-8
clone size: once
D gene: -
J gene: TRBJ2-3
CDR3 DNA: TGTGCCAGCAGTCGGTTCGGGATTAGCACAGATACGCAGTATTTT
CDR3 protein: CASSRFGISTDTQYF

V gene: TRBV11-2
clone size: -
D gene: -
J gene: TRBJ2-1
CDR3 DNA: TGTGCCAGCAGCCTCGGAGGGTCCGAGACCTACAATGAGCAGTTCTTC
CDR3 protein: CASSLGGSETYNEQFF

V gene: TRBV2
clone size: few
D gene: -
J gene: TRBJ2-2
CDR3 DNA: TGTGCCAGCGGGGGTTCAGCCGGGGCGACCGGGGAGCTGTTTTTT
CDR3 protein: CASGGSAGATGELFF

V gene: TRBV18
clone size: -
D gene: -
J gene: TRBJ2-5
CDR3 DNA: TGTGCCAGCTCACCAAGGACAGAGTCTTGGTACCAAGAGACCCAGTACTTC
CDR3 protein: CASSPRTESWYQETQYF

V gene: TRBV29-1
clone size: -
D gene: -
J gene: TRBJ2-1
CDR3 DNA: TGCAGCGTTGAGGCGTGGAATGAGCAGTTCTTC
CDR3 protein: CSVEAWNEQFF

V gene: TRBV5-5
clone size: -
D gene: -
J gene: TRBJ2-7
CDR3 DNA: TGTGCCAGCAGCTTGGACGGCTACGAGCAGTACTTC
CDR3 protein: CASSLDGYEQYF

V gene: TRBV30
clone size: -
D gene: -
J gene: TRBJ2-1
CDR3 DNA: TGTGCCTGGAGTGTATCCAGCGTTGGGCAGTTCTTC
CDR3 protein: CAWSVSSVGQFF